This note documents a single T cell receptor beta chain sequence. The antigen is undetermined. This entry belongs to a study of blood T cells in healthy people across ages. Findings and caveats of the study: In long-lived donors, naive CD4+ cell counts and diversity exceeded those of aged donors. Age showed a roughly linear inverse relationship with TCR beta diversity per million T cells.

Using a J-beta primer mix together with a sample-barcoded 5' primer, a second PCR was run for roughly 6 to 12 cycles. TCRdb used MiXCR to reprocess the 5' RACE reads, holding one entry per CDR3 protein. The sample has roughly 830,000 distinct CDR3 sequences, around 68% seen once. CDR1 and CDR2 (germline): LGHNA, YNFKEQ. This CDR3 has 15 amino acids. V was clipped by 0 bases and J by 3 bases, with 9 bases between them. A minimum of 7 million PBMCs was isolated per sample. The sequencing sample was made of blood. The receptor comes from a man aged 25 to 40 in good health. This chain links TRBV4-2 with TRBJ2-1; D gene unclear. CDR3: CASSQDPLLYNEQFF. CDR3 DNA: TGTGCCAGCAGCCAAGATCCCCTCCTCTACAATGAGCAGTTCTTC.